The T cell receptor (beta chain) under discussion was sequenced for a study of chemoradiotherapy in HPV16-positive cancers. This CDR3 is 17 amino acids long. J gave up 4 bases and V 5 bases, and 15 bases lay outside the gene matches. CDR1 is MGHDK and CDR2 is SYGVNS in the germline V gene. Repertoires were generated with immunoSEQ multiplex PCR, while TCRdb's copy carries only in-frame clones and drops some. Found here are 30,000 to 45,000 clones, about 82% of them singletons; the top ten hold approximately 4.2%. The J gene is TRBJ1-1, the V gene TRBV25-1; TRBD1 matches at 8 bases. The clonotype comes from a human donor with HPV-associated anogenital cancer. Here the sequenced sample was blood, taken from a patient who underwent chemoradiotherapy. CDR3 bases: TGTGCCAGCAGTAAAACCCGGACAGGGAAGGGGGTCACTGAAGCTTTCTTT. Translated, it gives CASSKTRTGKGVTEAFF. The full variable domain, in which reference TRBV25-1 and TRBJ1-1 provide the parts outside the CDR3, is EADIYQTPRYLVIGTGKKITLECSQTMGHDKMYWYQQDPGMELHLIHYSYGVNSTEKGDLSSESTVSRIRTEHFPLTLESARPSHTSQYLCASSKTRTGKGVTEAFFGQGTRLTVV.